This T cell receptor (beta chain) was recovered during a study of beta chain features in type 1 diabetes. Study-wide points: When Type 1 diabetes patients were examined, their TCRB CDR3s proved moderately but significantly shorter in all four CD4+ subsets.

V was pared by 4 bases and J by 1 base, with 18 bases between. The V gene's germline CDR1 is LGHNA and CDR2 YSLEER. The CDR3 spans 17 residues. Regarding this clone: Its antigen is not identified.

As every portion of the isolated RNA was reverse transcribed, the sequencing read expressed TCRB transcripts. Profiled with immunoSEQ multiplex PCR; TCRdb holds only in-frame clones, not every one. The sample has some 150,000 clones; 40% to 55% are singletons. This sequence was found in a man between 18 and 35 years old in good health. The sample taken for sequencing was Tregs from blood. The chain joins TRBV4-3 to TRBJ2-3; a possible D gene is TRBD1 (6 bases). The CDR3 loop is CASSPSRQGIGTDTQYF. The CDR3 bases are TGCGCCAGCAGCCCTAGTCGGCAGGGGATAGGCACAGATACGCAGTATTTT.